This T cell receptor (beta chain) appears in the sequencing data of a study of molecular identifiers for immune sequencing clone quantification. Regarding the study as a whole: Detectable among roughly 920,000 naive cells, according to reports, was Jurkat TCR RNA spiked in from one cell. Clonotypes topping 20 RNA copies carried over 99% of effector molecules but under 1% of naive ones.

In the sort, naive CD8 T cells were defined as CD8+CD4-CCR7+CD45RA+. Worth noting for this clonotype: Antigen unknown.

Via MiXCR, TCRdb re-called the PCR reads, giving one row per CDR3 protein. This sample carries a few hundred thousand distinct CDR3 sequences, around 21% of them seen once, and the ten largest clones take around 0.86%. This CDR3 comprises 17 residues. This sequence originates from a human donor in good health. Some libraries in this study had Jurkat cell RNA spiked in. Sequencing input: naive CD8+ T cells from blood, with Jurkat cell RNA spiked in. Described subset: FACS-sorted CD8+CD4-CCR7+CD45RA+ naive T cells. The chain carries TRBV21-1 and TRBJ1-5; TRBD1, as called in the table, went unchecked against the DNA. TRBV21-1 is marked as a pseudogene. The CDR3 spells CASSKRWRGWGNQPQHF. The DNA for the CDR3 is TGTGCCAGCAGCAAAAGGTGGCGAGGCTGGGGCAATCAGCCCCAGCATTTT.